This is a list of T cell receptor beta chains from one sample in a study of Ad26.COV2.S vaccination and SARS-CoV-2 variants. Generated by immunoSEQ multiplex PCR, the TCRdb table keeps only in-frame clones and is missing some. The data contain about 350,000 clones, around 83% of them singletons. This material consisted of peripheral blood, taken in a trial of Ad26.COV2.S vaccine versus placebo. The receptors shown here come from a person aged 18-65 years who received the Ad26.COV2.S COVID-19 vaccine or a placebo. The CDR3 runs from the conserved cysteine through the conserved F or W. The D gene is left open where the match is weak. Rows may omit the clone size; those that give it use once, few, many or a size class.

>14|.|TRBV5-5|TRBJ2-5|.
TGTGCCAGCAGCTTGCTGGGGTCGAGGGAGACCCAGTACTTC
CASSLLGSRETQYF
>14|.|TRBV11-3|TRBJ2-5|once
TGTGCCAGCAGTCCATCCATTAACACAGAGACCCAGTACTTC
CASSPSINTETQYF
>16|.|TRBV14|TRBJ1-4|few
TGTGCCAGCAGCCAAGATCGGGTTGGAGTTGGCGAAAAACTGTTTTTT
CASSQDRVGVGEKLFF
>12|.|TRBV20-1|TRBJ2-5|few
TGCAGTGCTAGTGCCAGGGAAGAGACCCAGTACTTC
CSASAREETQYF
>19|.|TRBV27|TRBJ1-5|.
TGTGCCAGCAGTCCAACCCCAGGGACCTACCTTTATAGCAATCAGCCCCAGCATTTT
CASSPTPGTYLYSNQPQHF
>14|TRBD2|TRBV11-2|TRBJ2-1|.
TGTGCCAGCAGCTTCACTGACGGGAGGAATGAGCAGTTCTTC
CASSFTDGRNEQFF
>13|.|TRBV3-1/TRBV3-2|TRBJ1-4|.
TGTGCCAGCAGCCAAGCAGAGAATGAAAAACTGTTTTTT
CASSQAENEKLFF
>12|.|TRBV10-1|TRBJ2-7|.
TGCGCCAGCAGTGAGTTGGGGGGCGAGCAGTACTTC
CASSELGGEQYF
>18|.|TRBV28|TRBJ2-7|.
TGTGCCAGCAGACCTTCAGGCCCGGTCGGTACGGAGGGCTACGAGCAGTACTTC
CASRPSGPVGTEGYEQYF
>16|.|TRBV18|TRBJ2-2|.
TGTGCCAGCTCACTAAAAGGCCAGTCCAACACCGGGGAGCTGTTTTTT
CASSLKGQSNTGELFF
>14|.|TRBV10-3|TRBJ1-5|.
TGTGCCATCAGTGAGCTGGCCGGTAATCAGCCCCAGCATTTT
CAISELAGNQPQHF
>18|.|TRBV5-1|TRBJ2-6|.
TGCGCCAGCAGCGGAGTTTTTAGGGGTATATCAGGGGCCAACGTCCTGACTTTC
CASSGVFRGISGANVLTF
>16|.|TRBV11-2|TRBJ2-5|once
TGTGCCAGCAGCCATAAACCGAATCAGTACCAAGAGACCCAGTACTTC
CASSHKPNQYQETQYF
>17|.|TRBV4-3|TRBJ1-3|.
TGCGCCAGCAGCCAAGAGGGACCTTGGGTCTCTGGAAACACCATATATTTT
CASSQEGPWVSGNTIYF
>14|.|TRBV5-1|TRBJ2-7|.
TGCGCCAGCAGCTTGGAGGGTACTAGTGGCGAGCAGTACTTC
CASSLEGTSGEQYF
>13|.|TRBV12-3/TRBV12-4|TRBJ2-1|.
TGTGCCAGCAGTTTTACGGCGTACAATGAGCAGTTCTTC
CASSFTAYNEQFF
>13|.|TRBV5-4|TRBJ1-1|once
TGTGCCAGCAGCCGGGGACAGAACACTGAAGCTTTCTTT
CASSRGQNTEAFF
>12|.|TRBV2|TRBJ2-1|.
TGTGCCAGCAGTAAACAGAACAATGAGCAGTTCTTC
CASSKQNNEQFF
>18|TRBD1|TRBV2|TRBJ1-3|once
TGTGCCAGCAGTGAAATTAGGACAGGGGTCCCCTCTGGAAACACCATATATTTT
CASSEIRTGVPSGNTIYF
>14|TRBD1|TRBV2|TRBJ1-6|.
TGTGCCAGCATAACGGACAGGGGAAAATCACCCCTCCACTTT
CASITDRGKSPLHF
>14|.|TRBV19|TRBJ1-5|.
TGTGCCAGTAGTATTTGGGGGGGCGGTCAGCCCCAGCATTTT
CASSIWGGGQPQHF
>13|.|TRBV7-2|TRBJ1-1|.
TGTGCCAGCAGCTTCGCGCCCACTGCTGAAGCTTTCTTT
CASSFAPTAEAFF
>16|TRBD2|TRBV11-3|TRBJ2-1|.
TGTGCCAGCAGCTTAGGGACTAGCGGGGGCTACAATGAGCAGTTCTTC
CASSLGTSGGYNEQFF
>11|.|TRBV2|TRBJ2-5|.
TGTGCCAGCAGGTACCAAGAGACCCAGTACTTC
CASRYQETQYF
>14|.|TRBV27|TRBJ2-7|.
TGTGCCAGCAGCTCCTCAGGGCTAGTGAACGAGCAGTACTTC
CASSSSGLVNEQYF
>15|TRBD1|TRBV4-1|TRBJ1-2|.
TGCGCCAGCAGCCTAAGGACAGGGTATGACTATGGCTACACCTTC
CASSLRTGYDYGYTF
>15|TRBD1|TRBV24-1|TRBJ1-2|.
TGTGCCACCAGTGGAGCCGACAGGGGAAGCTATGGCTACACCTTC
CATSGADRGSYGYTF
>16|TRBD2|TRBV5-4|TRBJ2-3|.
TGTGCCAGCAGCCCTAGCGGGAGGACTCGCACAGATACGCAGTATTTT
CASSPSGRTRTDTQYF
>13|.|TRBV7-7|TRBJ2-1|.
TGTGCCAGCAGCTTTGAGCGGGACAGTGAGCAGTTCTTC
CASSFERDSEQFF
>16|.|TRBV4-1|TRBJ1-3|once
TGCGCCAGCAGCCGCGGGCTTGAGGCGAATGGAAACACCATATATTTT
CASSRGLEANGNTIYF
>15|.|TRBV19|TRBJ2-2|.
TGTGCCAGTAGTACTCAAACAGGGAACACCGGGGAGCTGTTTTTT
CASSTQTGNTGELFF
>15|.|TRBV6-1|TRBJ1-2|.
TGTGCCAGCAGTGAAAGGGGGATGGCCAACTATGGCTACACCTTC
CASSERGMANYGYTF